These 26 T cell receptor beta chains came from one sample sequenced in a study of CD8+CD57+ T cells in acquired aplastic anemia (dated by TCRdb to 2016 to 2019). Data came from an Illumina HiSeq 2000. Profiling of TCR beta VDJ combinations and CDR3 sequences used genomic DNA as the template. Using fastp trimming at Q25 and MiXCR clonotype assembly, TCRdb reanalyzed the public sequencing data and kept in-frame beta chains. Entries are consolidated by CDR3 protein sequence, retaining the most common genes and DNA. The table for this sample lists some 290,000 distinct CDR3 sequences; roughly 50% of them were counted only once. Of the sample, around 7.6% is held by the ten largest clones. Sequenced sample: sorted CD4+, CD8+, or CD8+CD57+ T cells (not recorded which) from PBMCs. These receptors were collected from a human donor with severe aplastic anemia or a healthy control (not recorded which).

The V call is TRBV7-9, the J call TRBJ2-7; 7 bases are shared with TRBD1. With 3 bases clipped from V and 5 bases from J, the junction kept 4 bases outside the gene matches. This CDR3 has 13 residues. Germline CDR1 reads SEHNR; CDR2 reads FQNEAQ (reference sequence). The CDR3 DNA is TGTGCCAGCAGCTTGCAGGGGGTCAACGAGCAGTACTTC. The encoded protein is CASSLQGVNEQYF. The full variable domain, its missing parts supplied by reference TRBV7-9 and TRBJ2-7, is DTGVSQNPRHKITKRGQNVTFRCDPISEHNRLYWYRQTLGQGPEFLTYFQNEAQLEKSRLLSDRFSAERPKGSFSTLEIQRTEQGDSAMYLCASSLQGVNEQYFGPGTRLTVT.

This chain links TRBV2 with TRBJ2-7; weak D call: TRBD1 (5 bases). V lost 2 bases and J lost 3, with 8 bases in between. The CDR3 consists of 13 residues. Germline loops: CDR1 SNHLY, CDR2 FYNNEI. CDR3 residues: CASSERQLYEQYF. CDR3 sequence (DNA): TGTGCCAGCAGTGAACGACAGCTCTACGAGCAGTACTTC.

This clonotype was picked up many times. The J gene is TRBJ1-1, the V gene TRBV5-5, with 9 bases fitting TRBD1. CDR1 is SGHKS, CDR2 YYEKEE, per germline (reference sequence). V shed 4 bases and J 5 bases; nucleotides not matched to a gene: 6. CDR3 length equals 14 residues. The CDR3 region has the DNA TGTGCCAGCAGCCCGACAGGGGGGACAACTGAAGCTTTCTTT. Amino acids: CASSPTGGTTEAFF.

The rearrangement joins TRBV7-3 to TRBJ1-5; the D gene is possibly TRBD1 (6 bases). Germline V CDR1 and CDR2: SGHTA, FQGTGA. This CDR3 spans 16 amino acids. V lost 2 bases to trimming and J lost 3 bases, with 14 bases between them. The CDR3 region is CASSLGIQGLNQPQHF. CDR3 DNA sequence: TGTGCCAGCAGCTTAGGGATACAGGGTCTCAATCAGCCCCAGCATTTT.

This chain connects TRBV10-2 to TRBJ2-3; 7 bases line up with TRBD2. Germline assignment: CDR1 WSHSY and CDR2 SAAADI. With 3 bases clipped from V and 3 bases from J, the junction kept 18 bases outside the gene matches. The CDR3 is made up of 19 amino acids. The CDR3, as DNA: TGCGCCAGCAGTGAAGGCAGCGGGTCCGGAAGCGGGGAAACAGATACGCAGTATTTT. Its translation is CASSEGSGSGSGETDTQYF.

This chain joins TRBV7-3 and TRBJ2-7, with 8 bases that match TRBD2. The CDR3 consists of 17 residues. The germline V gene has CDR1 SGHTA and CDR2 FQGTGA. V shed 3 bases, J shed 2 bases, and the junction held 12 bases outside the gene matches. The CDR3 coding sequence is TGTGCCAGCAGCTTCATTAACGGGGGGGCCCTCACCTACGAGCAGTACTTC. This sequence encodes CASSFINGGALTYEQYF.

The V gene is TRBV20-1, the J gene TRBJ2-3, with TRBD2 matching over 15 bases. This CDR3 has 16 amino acids. Per germline, CDR1 DFQATT and CDR2 SNEGSKA (reference sequence). The V gene end was trimmed by 2 bases and the J gene end by 4 bases; junction bases not matched to a gene: 4. CDR3 region: CSARRTSGGAADTQYF. DNA of the CDR3: TGCAGTGCTAGACGGACTAGCGGGGGGGCCGCAGATACGCAGTATTTT.

This clonotype showed up many times. The J gene is TRBJ2-7, the V gene TRBV5-1; D may be TRBD1 (5 bases). Trimming cost V 1 base and J 0 bases, with 8 bases left between them. This CDR3 region has 14 residues. Germline-derived CDR1 and CDR2 are SGHRS and YFSETQ. The CDR3 DNA reads TGCGCCAGCAGCTTGACAGGATCCTCCTACGAGCAGTACTTC. It is translated as CASSLTGSSYEQYF.

This chain connects TRBV7-9 to TRBJ2-5; 16 nucleotides line up with TRBD2. Germline V gene lookup returns CDR1 SEHNR and CDR2 FQNEAQ (reference sequence). The CDR3 contains 19 residues. The V and J ends lost 5 bases and 2 bases, in that order; junction bases with no gene match: 11. CDR3 amino acids: CASSQFGTSGRAQQETQYF. CDR3 in DNA: TGTGCCAGCAGCCAGTTCGGGACTAGCGGGAGGGCCCAACAAGAGACCCAGTACTTC.

This clonotype has only a few counts. V is TRBV20-1 and J is TRBJ2-1, with TRBD2 as a possible D gene (5 bases). The germline gives CDR1 DFQATT, CDR2 SNEGSKA (reference sequence). Between the trimmed V and J ends, which lost 2 bases and 9 bases, there was a span of 11 bases. The CDR3 is 12 residues long. CDR3: CSARRSESEQFF. The CDR3 DNA reads TGCAGTGCTAGACGTAGCGAGTCTGAGCAGTTCTTC.

This clonotype was found many times. The rearrangement uses TRBV11-2 and TRBJ2-7, with 8 bases matching TRBD1. The germline V gene encodes CDR1 SGHAT and CDR2 FQNNGV. V shed 5 bases and J 9 bases; nucleotides not matched to a gene: 3. CDR3 length: 11 amino acids. The CDR3 bases are TGTGCCAGCAGCCCCGGGACAGGGCAGTACTTC. Its translation is CASSPGTGQYF.

The rearrangement links TRBV5-1 to TRBJ1-2; 7 bases line up with TRBD1. Germline CDR1 reads SGHRS; CDR2 reads YFSETQ. This CDR3 is built from 14 residues. V was clipped by 2 bases and J by 3 bases; unmatched bases: 4. The CDR3 DNA reads as TGCGCCAGCAGCTTAGATACAGGGGACTATGGCTACACCTTC. Its translation: CASSLDTGDYGYTF.

The chain is built from TRBV20-1 and TRBJ1-1; 8 positions agree with TRBD1. The V and J ends lost 2 bases and 0 bases, in that order; junction bases with no gene match: 2. Germline V gene data show CDR1 as DFQATT and CDR2 as SNEGSKA (reference sequence). The CDR3 consists of 14 residues. The CDR3 nucleotides are TGCAGTGCTAGAAGACAGGGGATGAACACTGAAGCTTTCTTT. Amino acids: CSARRQGMNTEAFF.

The sample holds many counts of this clonotype. The chain recombines TRBV12-3 or TRBV12-4 with TRBJ2-5; 9 bases are shared with TRBD1. The J segment lost 4 bases and the V segment lost 5 bases, leaving 8 bases of the junction unmatched. The CDR3 has 15 residues. CDR3 loop: CASSKTGGRRETQYF. The CDR3 coding sequence is TGTGCCAGCAGTAAAACAGGGGGCCGGAGAGAGACCCAGTACTTC.

Ten or more counts support this clonotype. V is TRBV7-9 and J is TRBJ2-5, with D possibly being TRBD2 (6 bases). Germline V lookup: CDR1 SEHNR, CDR2 FQNEAQ (reference sequence). This CDR3 is 13 amino acids long. Deletions cut 1 base from V and 5 bases from J, with 8 bases between. The CDR3 bases are TGTGCCAGCAGCTTAGTCGGAGGGGAGACCCAGTACTTC. Translating gives CASSLVGGETQYF.

This clonotype was seen more than once but under ten times. CDR3 region: CSVAGTGKGANEQYF. DNA of the CDR3: TGCAGCGTTGCCGGAACAGGGAAAGGCGCTAACGAGCAGTACTTC. The chain couples TRBV29-1 to TRBJ2-7; perhaps TRBD1 as D (6 bases). The CDR3 sequence is 15 residues long. Germline CDR1 is SQVTM and CDR2 is ANQGSEA. With 4 bases removed from V and 5 bases from J, the gap between germline ends came to 21 bases.

This clonotype was seen at least ten times. The chain carries TRBV5-1 and TRBJ2-3; 9 bases agree with TRBD2. Trimming at V came to 1 base and at J to 6 bases, leaving 6 bases not matched to a gene. Per germline, CDR1 SGHRS and CDR2 YFSETQ. CDR3 size: 15 residues. The CDR3 DNA is TGCGCCAGCAGCTTGCGGCTAGCGGGGACGGATACGCAGTATTTT. It translates to CASSLRLAGTDTQYF.

This clonotype has only a few counts. The rearrangement links TRBV19 to TRBJ1-6, with no clear D. The CDR3 totals 13 residues. Germline V gives CDR1 LNHDA, CDR2 SQIVND (reference sequence). Trimming removed 5 bases from V and 8 bases from J, with 10 bases in between. CDR3 in amino acids: CASSPFVDSPLHF. CDR3 bases: TGTGCCAGTAGTCCCTTCGTCGATTCACCCCTCCACTTT.

A note on this clonotype: A much larger clone is a single base away; this may be a read error. The conserved closing phenylalanine or tryptophan is absent in this CDR3, likely reflecting a read error. V and J are TRBV7-3 and TRBJ1-6, with 7 bases aligning to TRBD1. Per the germline V gene, CDR1 is SGHTA and CDR2 is FQGTGA. The trim removed 2 bases at V and 7 bases at J, leaving 11 bases unmatched. This CDR3 has 17 amino acids. CDR3 DNA sequence: TGTGCCAGCAGCTTAGGGGACAGTCGGTTTGGCAATTCACCCCTCCACCTT. Its translation is CASSLGDSRFGNSPLHL.

A note on this clonotype: Being one base from a much bigger clone, this may be a read error. CDR3 DNA: TGTGCCAGCAGCCACCCGGGACAGGGACCCATGAACGCTGAAGCTTTCTTT. Its protein product is CASSHPGQGPMNAEAFF. The V gene is TRBV4-2, the J gene TRBJ1-1; 9 bases line up with TRBD1. Germline V gene sequence: CDR1 LGHNA, CDR2 YNFKEQ. CDR3 length: 17 amino acids.

This clonotype occurred many times. The chain joins TRBV25-1 to TRBJ1-5; 8 positions agree with TRBD1. CDR3 length equals 15 residues. Trimming removed 4 bases from V and 1 base from J; junction bases left unmatched: 3. Germline loops: CDR1 MGHDK, CDR2 SYGVNS. CDR3 coding DNA: TGTGCCAGCAGTGCTACAGGGGGGAGCAATCAGCCCCAGCATTTT. This translates into CASSATGGSNQPQHF.

The J gene is TRBJ1-1, the V gene TRBV10-3, with D hard to call. Germline values: CDR1 ENHRY, CDR2 SYGVKD. Trimming left V 2 bases short and J 1 base short, with 2 bases between. The CDR3 runs 12 residues. CDR3 coding DNA: TGTGCCATCAGTGAGAGGAACACTGAAGCTTTCTTT. It encodes CAISERNTEAFF.

The CDR3 DNA reads as TGTGCCATCAGTGCCGGGATCTCCTACGAGCAGTACTTC. Residues: CAISAGISYEQYF. The chain employs TRBV10-3 and TRBJ2-7, with D possibly matching TRBD2 (5 bases). The CDR3 extends over 13 amino acids. Germline V gene data show CDR1 as ENHRY and CDR2 as SYGVKD. Between the trimmed V and J ends, which lost 4 bases and 0 bases, there was a span of 7 bases.

There are many counts of this clonotype. The J gene is TRBJ1-5, the V gene TRBV6-1; weak D call: TRBD1 (6 bases). Trimming shortened V by 2 bases and J by 7 bases, and 12 bases separated the two germline ends. CDR3 length: 14 residues. From germline, CDR1 is MNHNS and CDR2 SASEGT. The chain's CDR3 is CASSETFQGQPQHF. CDR3 coding DNA: TGTGCCAGCAGTGAAACGTTCCAGGGGCAGCCCCAGCATTTT.

The chain couples TRBV24-1 to TRBJ1-5, with D perhaps TRBD1 (6 bases). This CDR3 region has 14 residues. The V gene lost 12 bases and the J gene lost 2 bases, with 16 bases spanning the gap. The V gene's germline CDR1 is KGHDR and CDR2 SFDVKD. CDR3 DNA: TGTGCCCCCTCGGGGGCGAAGGGCAATCAGCCCCAGCATTTT. As protein: CAPSGAKGNQPQHF.

The genes are TRBV7-2 and TRBJ2-5, with 8 positions matching TRBD2. J gave up 7 bases and V 3 bases, and 7 bases lay outside the gene matches. This CDR3 is built from 14 residues. Germline V gene sequence: CDR1 SGHTA, CDR2 FQGNSA. The CDR3 protein is CASSFGVSGGTQYF. The CDR3 DNA reads TGTGCCAGCAGCTTTGGTGTAAGCGGGGGGACCCAGTACTTC.